A single T cell receptor (beta chain) is shown here with its context. What it recognizes is unknown. The entry originates in a study of early T cells in non-severe SARS-CoV-2 infection. The wider study: The input, bulk RNA from unsorted whole blood, was sequenced, and chains were unpaired.

Molecules of cDNA were individually given unique molecular identifiers that were attached to them. TCRdb called the 5' RACE reads again in MiXCR, with one record for every CDR3 protein. The data hold some 36,000 distinct CDR3 sequences, with around 7% observed a single time. Study conclusions and caveats: Matching with VDJdb favored anti-spike CD8 responses (missing private and CD4 specificities).

Germline V gives CDR1 SGHAT, CDR2 FQNNGV. The CDR3 is 13 amino acids. Trimming shortened V by 2 bases and J by 6 bases, and 11 bases separated the two germline ends. Sample: whole blood, taken at baseline. This sequence originates from an adult who was a healthcare worker with PCR-confirmed SARS-CoV-2 infection or an uninfected control (not recorded which). The chain joins TRBV11-2 to TRBJ2-7, with D perhaps matching TRBD2 (6 bases). In nucleotides, the CDR3 is TGTGCCAGCAGCTTAACGGGAGAAGGCGAGCAGTACTTC. Translating gives CASSLTGEGEQYF.